The sequence of this TCR beta chain was determined in a study of CD8+ T cells in alopecia areata. This clone was observed a few times. Its antigen is not known. The genes are named according to mouse. Pooled cutaneous lymph node cells were sorted using CD4, CD8alpha, NKG2D, NKG2ACE and other markers. Sequencing templates came from extracted RNA that was reverse transcribed into cDNA. The assay was immunoSEQ multiplex PCR, and TCRdb's table has in-frame clones only and misses some. The sample holds roughly 260,000 clones, and no clone turns up only once. Study observations and caveats: Although TCR sharing was seen in mice, sharing across patients was less clear, possibly for HLA-related reasons.

This receptor was taken from a C3H/HeJ mouse with alopecia areata. The strain's MHC: H2-k. The specimen was CD4+ T cells sorted from a lymph node.

The part of the CDR3 DNA that was read is TGCACCTGCAGTGCGGGACAGCAAAATAATTCGCCC. This codes for CTCSAGQQNNSP. The whole CDR3 is CTCSAGQQNNSPLYF. The chain uses TRBV1 and TRBJ1-6, with 7 nucleotides matching TRBD1. The read comes to an end 3 residues before the CDR3 does, leaving the germline J gene to fill in the end. TRBJ1-6 is flagged as an ORF with uncertain function. CDR3 length: 15 residues. Per germline, CDR1 NSQYPW and CDR2 LRSPGD (reference sequence). Germline trimming cut 3 bases from V and 5 bases from J; bases unmatched to any gene: 4.